This T cell receptor beta chain was sequenced in a study of T cells after yellow fever vaccination. This clonotype came up many times. Its specificity is not known. Study findings and constraints: After the booster, 96% of CD4 and just over 85% of CD8 primary-response clones were re-detected.

The germline gives CDR1 DFQATT, CDR2 SNEGSKA (reference sequence). The CDR3 sequence is 15 residues long. Trimming took 6 bases from V and 0 from J; bases not matched to a gene: 4. Each CDR3 protein gets one entry after TCRdb re-called the 5' RACE reads with MiXCR. The sample includes some 300,000 distinct CDR3 sequences, roughly 10% seen only once; the top ten take about 3.5%. Sequenced here: CD4+ T cells sorted from PBMCs, sampled 45 days after the yellow fever booster vaccination. The rearrangement joins TRBV20-1 to TRBJ2-3, with 12 bases matching TRBD2. The origin of this receptor is a man younger than 30 who received the YFV17D yellow fever vaccine. This CDR3 is CSATLAGGSTDTQYF. CDR3 coding DNA: TGCAGTGCAACCCTAGCGGGGGGGAGCACAGATACGCAGTATTTT.